This T cell receptor (beta chain) came from a study of Graves' ophthalmopathy and Graves' hyperthyroidism. Researchers took RNA transcripts and amplified TCR beta CDR3 regions from them. First-round RT-PCR with HTBI primers preceded a second-round multiplex PCR. TCRdb reprocessed the multiplex PCR reads with MiXCR, giving one entry per CDR3 protein. Among around 670,000 distinct CDR3 sequences, 35% to 50% were seen once, and the ten largest hold approximately 46%. The CDR3 extends over 15 amino acids. The germline V gene has CDR1 SGHVS and CDR2 FNYEAQ. J lost 2 bases, V lost 6 bases, and 7 bases had no gene match.

The TCR comes from an adult man with Graves' ophthalmopathy. The gene calls are TRBV7-6 and TRBJ2-3, with 8 bases matching TRBD2. Sequenced sample: peripheral blood. The CDR3 spells CASRSGLAHTDTQYF. Here the CDR3 DNA reads TGTGCCAGCAGGTCCGGACTAGCTCACACAGATACGCAGTATTTT.